This entry lists 3 T cell receptor beta chains sequenced from one sample in a study of T-cell reconstitution after alpha-beta-depleted transplantation in children. It was with unique molecular identifiers that the TCRbeta library was prepared. TCRdb independently ran MiXCR on the PCR reads; one entry per CDR3 protein. The profile shows 190,000 or so distinct CDR3 sequences, 13% to 15% of them singletons. Sequencing used PBMCs from the stem cell graft donor, obtained from the stem cell graft. The receptors here all came from a human donor who donated a stem cell graft to a child with acute lymphoblastic leukemia.

This clonotype has at least ten counts. The J gene is TRBJ1-2, the V gene TRBV5-1, with TRBD1 as a possible D gene (5 bases). V lost 1 base and J lost 12, with 16 bases in between. This CDR3 comprises 13 residues. The V gene's germline CDR1 is SGHRS and CDR2 YFSETQ. CDR3 amino acids: CASSLPPAGKDTF. The CDR3 DNA is TGCGCCAGCAGCTTGCCTCCCGCAGGGAAAGACACCTTC.

On this clonotype: Mismatch with germline at one junction end may stem from a read error. This chain uses TRBV20-1 with TRBJ2-5; possibly TRBD1 or TRBD2 for D (6 bases each). Germline V gene lookup returns CDR1 DFQATT and CDR2 SNEGSKA (reference sequence). The CDR3 spans 16 residues. DNA for the CDR3: TGCTGTGCTAGATTTCAAGGGGGGACGGGCCAAGAGACCCAGTACTTC. Amino acid sequence: CCARFQGGTGQETQYF.

The V and J genes are TRBV5-4 and TRBJ2-5; D unresolved. V was cut by 0 bases and J by 2 bases, with 8 bases left in between. This CDR3 is 14 amino acids long. Looked up from germline, CDR1 is SGHNT and CDR2 is YYREEE (reference sequence). The chain's CDR3 is CASSLATEQETQYF. In nucleotides, the CDR3 is TGTGCCAGCAGCTTGGCCACAGAGCAAGAGACCCAGTACTTC.